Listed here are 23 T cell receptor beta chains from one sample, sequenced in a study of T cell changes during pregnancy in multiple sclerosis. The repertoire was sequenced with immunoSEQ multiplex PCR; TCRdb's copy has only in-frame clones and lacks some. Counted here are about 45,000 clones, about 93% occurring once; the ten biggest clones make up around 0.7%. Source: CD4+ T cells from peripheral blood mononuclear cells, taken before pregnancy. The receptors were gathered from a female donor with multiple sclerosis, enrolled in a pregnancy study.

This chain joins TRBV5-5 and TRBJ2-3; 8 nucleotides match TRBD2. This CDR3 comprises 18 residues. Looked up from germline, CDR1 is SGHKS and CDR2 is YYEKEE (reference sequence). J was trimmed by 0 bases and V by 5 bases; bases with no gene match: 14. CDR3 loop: CASSLSAGGFSSTDTQYF. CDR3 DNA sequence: TGTGCCAGCAGTTTGAGCGCGGGGGGATTCTCTAGCACAGATACGCAGTATTTT.

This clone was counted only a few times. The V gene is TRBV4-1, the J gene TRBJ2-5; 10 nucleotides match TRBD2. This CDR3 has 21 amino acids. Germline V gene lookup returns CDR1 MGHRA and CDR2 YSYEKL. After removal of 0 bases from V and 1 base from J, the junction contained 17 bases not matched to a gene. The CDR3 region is CASSQDAASGGALPTQETQYF. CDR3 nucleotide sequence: TGCGCCAGCAGCCAAGATGCGGCCAGCGGGGGGGCCCTACCAACCCAAGAGACCCAGTACTTC.

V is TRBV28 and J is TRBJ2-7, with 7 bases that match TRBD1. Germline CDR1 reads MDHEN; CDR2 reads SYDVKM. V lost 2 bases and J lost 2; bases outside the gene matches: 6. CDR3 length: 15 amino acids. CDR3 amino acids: CASSLVAGGTYEQYF. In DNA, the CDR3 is TGTGCCAGCAGTTTAGTGGCAGGGGGAACCTACGAGCAGTACTTC.

DNA for the CDR3: TGTGCTAGTGGTTTGCTGACCCCGACGGGGAGTACGCAGTATTTT. Residues: CASGLLTPTGSTQYF. J is TRBJ2-3 and V is TRBV12-5, with a possible D match to TRBD2 (5 bases). The germline gives CDR1 LGHNT, CDR2 FRNRAP. The CDR3 runs 15 residues. Trimming removed 2 bases from V and 8 bases from J, with 17 bases in between.

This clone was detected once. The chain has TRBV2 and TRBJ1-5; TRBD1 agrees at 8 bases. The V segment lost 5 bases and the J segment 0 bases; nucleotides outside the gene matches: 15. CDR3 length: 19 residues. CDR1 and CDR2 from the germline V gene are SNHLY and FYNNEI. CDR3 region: CASSRTGTQGGYSNQPQHF. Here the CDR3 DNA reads TGTGCCAGCAGTAGGACAGGGACGCAGGGAGGGTATAGCAATCAGCCCCAGCATTTT. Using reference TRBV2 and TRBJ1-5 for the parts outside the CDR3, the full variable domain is EPEVTQTPSHQVTQMGQEVILRCVPISNHLYFYWYRQILGQKVEFLVSFYNNEISEKSEIFDDQFSVERPDGSNFTLKIRSTKLEDSAMYFCASSRTGTQGGYSNQPQHFGDGTRLSIL.

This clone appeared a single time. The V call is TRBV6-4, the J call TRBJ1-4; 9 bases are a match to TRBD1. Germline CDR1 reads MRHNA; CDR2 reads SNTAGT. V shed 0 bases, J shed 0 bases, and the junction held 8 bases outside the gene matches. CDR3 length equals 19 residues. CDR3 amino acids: CASSDSPGQGTSTNEKLFF. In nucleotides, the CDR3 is TGTGCCAGCAGTGACTCGCCGGGACAGGGCACCTCAACTAATGAAAAACTGTTTTTT.

The CDR3 reads CASSPLTGRTYNEQFF. The CDR3 DNA reads as TGTGCCAGCTCACCGTTGACAGGGAGAACCTACAATGAGCAGTTCTTC. V and J are TRBV18 and TRBJ2-1; TRBD1 aligns across 7 bases. CDR3 length equals 16 residues. CDR1 and CDR2 (germline): KGHSH, LQKENI. Unmatched junction bases numbered 7, after V lost 3 bases and J lost 2 bases. Using reference TRBV18 and TRBJ2-1 for the parts outside the CDR3, the full variable domain is NAGVMQNPRHLVRRRGQEARLRCSPMKGHSHVYWYRQLPEEGLKFMVYLQKENIIDESGMPKERFSAEFPKEGPSILRIQQVVRGDSAAYFCASSPLTGRTYNEQFFGPGTRLTVL.

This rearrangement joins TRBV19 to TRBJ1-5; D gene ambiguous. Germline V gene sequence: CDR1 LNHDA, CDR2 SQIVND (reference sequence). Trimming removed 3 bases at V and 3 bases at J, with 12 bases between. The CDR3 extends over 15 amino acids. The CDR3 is CASSMVGGYNQPQHF. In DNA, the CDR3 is TGTGCCAGTAGTATGGTAGGAGGGTACAATCAGCCCCAGCATTTT. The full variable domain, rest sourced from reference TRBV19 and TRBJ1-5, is DGGITQSPKYLFRKEGQNVTLSCEQNLNHDAMYWYRQDPGQGLRLIYYSQIVNDFQKGDIAEGYSVSREKKESFPLTVTSAQKNPTAFYLCASSMVGGYNQPQHFGDGTRLSIL.

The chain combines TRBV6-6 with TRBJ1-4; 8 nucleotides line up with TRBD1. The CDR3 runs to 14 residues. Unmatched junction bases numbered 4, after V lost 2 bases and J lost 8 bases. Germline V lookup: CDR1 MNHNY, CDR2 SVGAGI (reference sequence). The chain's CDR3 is CASSYRGQEEKLFF. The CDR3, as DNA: TGTGCCAGCAGTTACAGGGGACAGGAAGAAAAACTGTTTTTT.

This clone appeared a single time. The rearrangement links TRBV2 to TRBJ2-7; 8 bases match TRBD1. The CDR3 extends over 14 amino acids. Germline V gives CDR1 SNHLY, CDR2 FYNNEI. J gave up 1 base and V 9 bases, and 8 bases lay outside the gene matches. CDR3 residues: CASSSGTGSYEQYF. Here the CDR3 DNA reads TGTGCCAGTTCCTCCGGGACAGGATCCTACGAGCAGTACTTC.

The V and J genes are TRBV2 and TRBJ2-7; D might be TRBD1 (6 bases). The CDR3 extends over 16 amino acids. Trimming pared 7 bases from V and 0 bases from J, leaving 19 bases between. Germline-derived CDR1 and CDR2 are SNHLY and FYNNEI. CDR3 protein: CASTSRSGTSSYEQYF. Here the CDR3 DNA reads TGTGCCAGCACCTCACGTTCCGGGACATCCTCCTACGAGCAGTACTTC.

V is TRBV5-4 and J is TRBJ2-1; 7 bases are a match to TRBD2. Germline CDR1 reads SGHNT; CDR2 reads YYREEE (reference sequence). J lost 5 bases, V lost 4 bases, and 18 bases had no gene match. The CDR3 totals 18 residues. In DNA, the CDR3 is TGTGCCAGCAGCCCCCTTGGGTCTATCAGCGGGAAACACAATGAGCAGTTCTTC. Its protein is CASSPLGSISGKHNEQFF.

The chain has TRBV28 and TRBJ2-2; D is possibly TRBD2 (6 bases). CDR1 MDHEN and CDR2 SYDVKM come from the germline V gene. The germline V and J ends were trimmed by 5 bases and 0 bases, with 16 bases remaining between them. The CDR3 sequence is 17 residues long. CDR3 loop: CASSRAGLSANTGELFF. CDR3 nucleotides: TGTGCCAGCAGTCGAGCGGGTCTGTCCGCGAACACCGGGGAGCTGTTTTTT.

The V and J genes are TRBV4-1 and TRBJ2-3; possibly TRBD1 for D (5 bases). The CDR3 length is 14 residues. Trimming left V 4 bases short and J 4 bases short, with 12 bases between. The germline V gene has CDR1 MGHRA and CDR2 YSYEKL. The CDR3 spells CASSLREVADTQYF. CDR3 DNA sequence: TGCGCCAGCAGCCTCAGGGAAGTGGCAGATACGCAGTATTTT.

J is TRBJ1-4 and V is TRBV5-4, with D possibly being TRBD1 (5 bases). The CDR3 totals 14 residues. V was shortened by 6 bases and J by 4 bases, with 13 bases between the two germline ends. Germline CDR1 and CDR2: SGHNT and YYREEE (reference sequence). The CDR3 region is CASTRTPLNEKLFF. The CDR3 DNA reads TGTGCCAGCACCAGGACACCCCTTAATGAAAAACTGTTTTTT.

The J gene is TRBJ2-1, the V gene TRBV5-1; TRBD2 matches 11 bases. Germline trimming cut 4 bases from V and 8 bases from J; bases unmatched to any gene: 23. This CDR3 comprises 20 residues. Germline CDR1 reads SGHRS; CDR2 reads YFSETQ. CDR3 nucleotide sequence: TGCGCCAGCAGCCCCTCCGGGACAGGGAAACTAGCGGGAGCTATATATGAGCAGTTCTTC. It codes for CASSPSGTGKLAGAIYEQFF.

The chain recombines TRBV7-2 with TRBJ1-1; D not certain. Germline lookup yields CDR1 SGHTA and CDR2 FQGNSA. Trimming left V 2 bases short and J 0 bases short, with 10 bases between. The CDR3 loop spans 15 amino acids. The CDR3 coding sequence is TGTGCCAGCAGCTTAATTGTTAACATGAACACTGAAGCTTTCTTT. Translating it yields CASSLIVNMNTEAFF.

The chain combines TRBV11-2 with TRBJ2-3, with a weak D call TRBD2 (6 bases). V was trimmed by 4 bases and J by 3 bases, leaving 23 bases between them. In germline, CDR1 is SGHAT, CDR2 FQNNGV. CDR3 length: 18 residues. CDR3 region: CASSYSRGGSIWTDTQYF. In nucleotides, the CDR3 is TGTGCCAGCAGCTATAGCCGGGGAGGCTCTATTTGGACAGATACGCAGTATTTT.

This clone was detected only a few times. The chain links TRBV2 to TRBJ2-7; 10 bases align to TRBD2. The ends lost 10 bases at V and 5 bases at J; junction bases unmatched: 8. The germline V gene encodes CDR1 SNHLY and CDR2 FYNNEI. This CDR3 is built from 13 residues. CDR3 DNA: TGTGCCACCTTTTCTAGCGGGAGTCACGAGCAGTACTTC. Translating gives CATFSSGSHEQYF.

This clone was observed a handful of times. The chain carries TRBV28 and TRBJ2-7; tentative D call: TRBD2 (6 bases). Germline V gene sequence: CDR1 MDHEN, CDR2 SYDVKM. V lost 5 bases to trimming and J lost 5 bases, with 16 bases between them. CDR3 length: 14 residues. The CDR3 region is CASSPSGLYHEQYF. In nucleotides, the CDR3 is TGTGCCAGCAGTCCAAGCGGGCTCTATCACGAGCAGTACTTC.

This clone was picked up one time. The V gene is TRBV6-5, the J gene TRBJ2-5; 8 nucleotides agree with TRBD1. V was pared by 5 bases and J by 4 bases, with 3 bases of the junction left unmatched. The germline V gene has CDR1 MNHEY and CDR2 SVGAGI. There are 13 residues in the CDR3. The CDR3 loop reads CASSEGTGETQYF. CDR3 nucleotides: TGTGCCAGCAGTGAGGGGACAGGAGAGACCCAGTACTTC.

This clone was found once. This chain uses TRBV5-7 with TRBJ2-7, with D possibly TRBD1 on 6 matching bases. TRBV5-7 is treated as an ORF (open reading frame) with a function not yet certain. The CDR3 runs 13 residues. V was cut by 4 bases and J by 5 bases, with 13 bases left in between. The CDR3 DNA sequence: TGTGCCAGCAGCCTTACAGGGAGCCACGAGCAGTACTTC. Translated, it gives CASSLTGSHEQYF.

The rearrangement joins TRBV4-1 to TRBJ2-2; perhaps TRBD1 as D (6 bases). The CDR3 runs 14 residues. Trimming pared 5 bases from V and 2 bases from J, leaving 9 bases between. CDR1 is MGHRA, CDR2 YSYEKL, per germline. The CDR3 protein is CASSGQTNTGELFF. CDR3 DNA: TGCGCCAGCAGCGGACAGACAAACACCGGGGAGCTGTTTTTT.